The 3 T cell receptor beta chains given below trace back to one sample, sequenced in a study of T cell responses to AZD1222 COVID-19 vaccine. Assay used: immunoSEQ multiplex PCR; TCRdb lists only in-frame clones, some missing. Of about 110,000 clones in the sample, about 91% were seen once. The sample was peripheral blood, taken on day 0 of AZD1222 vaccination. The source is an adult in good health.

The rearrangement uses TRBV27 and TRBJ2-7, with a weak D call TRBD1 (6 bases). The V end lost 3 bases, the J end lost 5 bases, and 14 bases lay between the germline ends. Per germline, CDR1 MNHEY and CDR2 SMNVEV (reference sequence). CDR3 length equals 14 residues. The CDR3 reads CASSLGTGNDEQYF. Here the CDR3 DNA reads TGTGCCAGCAGTTTGGGAACAGGGAACGACGAGCAGTACTTC.

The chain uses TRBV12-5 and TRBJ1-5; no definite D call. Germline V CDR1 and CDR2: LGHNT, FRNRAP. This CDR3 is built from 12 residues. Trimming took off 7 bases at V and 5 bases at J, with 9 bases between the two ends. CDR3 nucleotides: TGTGCTAGTGCCTCCACGGATCAGCCCCAGCATTTT. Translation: CASASTDQPQHF.

CDR3 region: CASSQDKLGTQYF. For the CDR3, the DNA is TGTGCCAGCAGCCAAGATAAACTGGGGACCCAGTACTTC. The J gene is TRBJ2-5, the V gene TRBV3-1 (or the pseudogene TRBV3-2); no clear D. This CDR3 contains 13 residues. From germline, CDR1 is LGHDT and CDR2 YNNKEL (reference sequence). The germline V and J ends were trimmed by 0 bases and 7 bases, with 9 bases remaining between them.